This is a list of T cell receptor beta chains from one sample in a study of regulatory T cells in long-lasting Graves disease. MiXCR, applied by TCRdb to the multiplex PCR reads, yields one record per CDR3 protein. The repertoire holds roughly 560,000 distinct CDR3 sequences, approximately 12% seen once, with roughly 9.3% in the top ten. This sample was shared with a second study, whose subject was T cells in Graves' hyperthyroidism and ophthalmopathy.

The specimen was peripheral blood mononuclear cells (PBMCs), collected at new diagnosis, from a patient treated with antithyroid drugs. All receptors come from a woman aged 25 to 45 with Graves disease. Both conserved end residues are part of each CDR3. D genes are given only for firm matches. Some rows have no size entry. The others give once, few or many, or a class for an expanded clone.

J gene	D gene	clone size	V gene	CDR3 protein	CDR3 DNA
TRBJ2-1	TRBD2	many	TRBV11-1	CASSLERGSHNEQFF	TGTGCCAGCAGCTTAGAGCGGGGGTCCCACAATGAGCAGTTCTTC
TRBJ2-1	TRBD2	many	TRBV20-1	CSASGVPGLAVYNEQFF	TGCAGTGCTAGTGGGGTCCCGGGACTAGCGGTTTACAATGAGCAGTTCTTC
TRBJ2-1	.	.	TRBV11-3	CASSPRPRGSYNEQFF	TGTGCCAGCAGCCCTCGACCCCGGGGCTCCTACAATGAGCAGTTCTTC
TRBJ1-6	.	many	TRBV13	CASSLNSPLHF	TGTGCCAGCAGCTTAAATTCACCCCTCCACTTT
TRBJ2-3	.	many	TRBV28	CASSFFRGSDTQYF	TGTGCCAGCAGTTTTTTCCGGGGTTCAGATACGCAGTATTTT
TRBJ2-7	.	.	TRBV14	CASSQDLGRGSSYEQYF	TGTGCCAGCAGCCAAGATCTTGGCCGAGGGAGCTCCTACGAGCAGTACTTC
TRBJ2-5	.	few	TRBV10-3	CAISERGETQYF	TGTGCCATCAGTGAAAGAGGGGAGACCCAGTACTTC
TRBJ1-1	.	many	TRBV19	CASSIASSSTEAFF	TGTGCCAGTAGTATAGCGAGCAGTTCCACTGAAGCTTTCTTT
TRBJ2-7	.	.	TRBV20-1	CSAREGAYEQYF	TGCAGTGCTAGAGAGGGAGCCTACGAGCAGTACTTC
TRBJ1-2	.	many	TRBV6-5	CASSYELGAGYTF	TGTGCCAGCAGTTACGAACTGGGAGCTGGCTACACCTTC
TRBJ2-1	TRBD1	few	TRBV19	CASSDRGSPWPATEQFF	TGTGCCAGTAGTGACAGGGGAAGTCCGTGGCCGGCAACTGAGCAGTTCTTC
TRBJ1-4	.	many	TRBV2	CASRDSNEKLFF	TGTGCCAGCAGGGACAGCAATGAAAAACTGTTTTTT
TRBJ2-7	TRBD2	many	TRBV20-1	CSALLGLGTYEQYF	TGCAGTGCTCTCCTTGGACTAGGAACCTACGAGCAGTACTTC
TRBJ2-7	.	.	TRBV4-3	CASSQALRSSYEQYF	TGCGCCAGCAGCCAAGCACTTAGGAGCTCCTACGAGCAGTACTTC
TRBJ1-2	TRBD1	many	TRBV9	CASSVNRGRGDGYTF	TGTGCCAGCAGCGTAAACAGGGGGCGCGGGGATGGCTACACCTTC
TRBJ1-3	TRBD1	.	TRBV24-1	CATSDPGQGGNTIYF	TGTGCCACCAGTGACCCGGGACAGGGGGGAAACACCATATATTTT
TRBJ1-1	.	many	TRBV7-9	CASSAGLTRAFF	TGTGCCAGCAGCGCCGGGCTCACGCGGGCTTTCTTT
TRBJ2-2	.	few	TRBV28	CASSTYGGELFF	TGTGCCAGCAGTACATACGGCGGGGAGCTGTTTTTT
TRBJ1-4	.	few	TRBV7-9	CASSLGVRGAGEKLFF	TGTGCCAGCAGCTTAGGGGTCAGGGGCGCAGGTGAAAAACTGTTTTTT
TRBJ1-4	.	few	TRBV25-1	CASRQGGRLFF	TGTGCCAGCAGACAGGGAGGCAGGCTGTTTTTT
TRBJ2-1	.	few	TRBV25-1	CASSEVDRSYNEQFF	TGTGCCAGCAGTGAGGTAGACAGGTCCTACAATGAGCAGTTCTTC
TRBJ2-1	.	few	TRBV20-1	CSARGTQGRGEQFF	TGCAGTGCTAGGGGGACCCAAGGCCGAGGTGAGCAGTTCTTC
TRBJ2-1	.	.	TRBV19	CASSILAVRCEQFF	TGTGCCAGTAGTATATTGGCCGTCAGGTGTGAGCAGTTCTTC
TRBJ1-1	.	many	TRBV6-1	CASSPHRPNTEAFF	TGTGCCAGCAGCCCGCACAGGCCGAACACTGAAGCTTTCTTT
TRBJ1-1	.	few	TRBV6-1	CASSEIKVVTEAFF	TGTGCCAGCAGTGAAATTAAGGTGGTGACTGAAGCTTTCTTT
TRBJ2-1	.	many	TRBV11-3	CASSPESSRGHEQFF	TGTGCCAGCAGCCCCGAAAGCTCGCGAGGGCATGAGCAGTTCTTC
TRBJ2-7	.	.	TRBV7-2	CASSRYKRAYEQYF	TGTGCCAGCAGCCGTTATAAGCGGGCCTACGAGCAGTACTTC
TRBJ2-5	.	few	TRBV29-1	CSVERTAQETQYF	TGCAGCGTTGAACGTACAGCCCAAGAGACCCAGTACTTC
TRBJ2-5	.	many	TRBV20-1	CSAPVPHRPLQETQYF	TGCAGTGCCCCCGTGCCCCACAGACCGCTCCAAGAGACCCAGTACTTC
TRBJ2-1	TRBD2	many	TRBV10-3	CAISELRSRESNEQFF	TGTGCCATCAGTGAGTTGAGGTCGCGGGAGAGTAATGAGCAGTTCTTC
TRBJ1-2	.	few	TRBV5-8	CASSLEGYTF	TGTGCCAGCAGCTTGGAGGGCTACACCTTC
TRBJ1-1	.	many	TRBV20-1	CSARDVPRLNTEAFF	TGCAGTGCTAGAGACGTACCCAGGCTGAACACTGAAGCTTTCTTT
TRBJ2-2	.	.	TRBV24-1	CATSDFGETGELFF	TGTGCCACCAGTGATTTCGGGGAAACCGGGGAGCTGTTTTTT
TRBJ2-3	TRBD1	.	TRBV7-2	CASTWTGAPADTQYF	TGTGCCAGCACGTGGACAGGGGCGCCCGCAGATACGCAGTATTTT
TRBJ1-2	.	many	TRBV5-1	CASSFGGATNYGYTF	TGCGCCAGCAGCTTTGGGGGTGCAACTAACTATGGCTACACCTTC
TRBJ2-7	.	.	TRBV7-8	CASSLGLGNWSYEQYF	TGTGCCAGCAGCTTAGGGTTGGGGAACTGGTCCTACGAGCAGTACTTC
TRBJ2-7	TRBD2	.	TRBV28	CASSLFLGGAYEQYF	TGTGCCAGCAGTTTATTCTTGGGGGGGGCCTACGAGCAGTACTTC
TRBJ1-4	.	many	TRBV20-1	CSAREGGFNEKLFF	TGCAGTGCTAGAGAGGGGGGTTTTAATGAAAAACTGTTTTTT
TRBJ2-1	.	many	TRBV12-3/TRBV12-4	CASSPSPDEQFF	TGTGCCAGCAGTCCTAGCCCCGATGAGCAGTTCTTC
TRBJ1-6	.	many	TRBV4-1	CASSLKQAPNSPLHF	TGCGCCAGCAGCCTAAAACAGGCACCGAATTCACCCCTCCACTTT